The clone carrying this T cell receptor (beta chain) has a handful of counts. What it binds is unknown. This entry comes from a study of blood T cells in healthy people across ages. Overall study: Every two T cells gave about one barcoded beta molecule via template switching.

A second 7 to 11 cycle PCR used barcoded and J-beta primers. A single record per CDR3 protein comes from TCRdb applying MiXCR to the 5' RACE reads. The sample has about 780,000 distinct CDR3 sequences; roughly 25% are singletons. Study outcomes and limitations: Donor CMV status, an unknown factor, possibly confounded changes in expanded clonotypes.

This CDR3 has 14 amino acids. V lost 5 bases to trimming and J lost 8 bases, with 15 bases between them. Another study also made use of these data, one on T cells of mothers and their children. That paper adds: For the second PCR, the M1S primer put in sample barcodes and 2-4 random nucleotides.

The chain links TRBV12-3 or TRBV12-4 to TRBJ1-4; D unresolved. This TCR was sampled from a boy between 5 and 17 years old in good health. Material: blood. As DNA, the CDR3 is TGTGCCAGCAGTAATGAGGGAGAGGGAGAAAAACTGTTTTTT. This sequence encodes CASSNEGEGEKLFF.